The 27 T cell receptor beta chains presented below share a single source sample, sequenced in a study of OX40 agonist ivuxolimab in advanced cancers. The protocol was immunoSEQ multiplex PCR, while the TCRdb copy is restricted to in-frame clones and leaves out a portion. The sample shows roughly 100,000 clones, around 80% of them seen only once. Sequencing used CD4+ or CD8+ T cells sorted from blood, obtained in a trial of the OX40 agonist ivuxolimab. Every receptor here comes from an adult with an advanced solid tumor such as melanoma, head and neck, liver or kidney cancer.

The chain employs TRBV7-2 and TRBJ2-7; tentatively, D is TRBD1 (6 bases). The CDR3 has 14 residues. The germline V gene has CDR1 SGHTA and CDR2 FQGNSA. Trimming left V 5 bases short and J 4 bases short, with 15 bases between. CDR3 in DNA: TGTGCCAGCAGCCTCCACTTAGGGGGATACGAGCAGTACTTC. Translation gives CASSLHLGGYEQYF.

The CDR3 coding sequence is TGTGCCAGCAGCTTGGGGCTAGCGGGGTACAATGAGCAGTTCTTC. Protein: CASSLGLAGYNEQFF. This chain links TRBV5-8 with TRBJ2-1; 9 bases line up with TRBD2. In germline, CDR1 is SGHTS, CDR2 YDEGEE. Trimming took 0 bases from V and 4 from J; bases not matched to a gene: 2. The CDR3 is 15 amino acids.

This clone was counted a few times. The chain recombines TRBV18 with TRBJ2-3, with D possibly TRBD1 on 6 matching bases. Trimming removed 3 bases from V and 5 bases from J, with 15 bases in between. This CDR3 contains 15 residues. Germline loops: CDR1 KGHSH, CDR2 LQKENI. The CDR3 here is CASSPSRGRGDTQYF. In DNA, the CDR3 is TGTGCCAGCTCACCGTCCAGGGGAAGAGGAGATACGCAGTATTTT. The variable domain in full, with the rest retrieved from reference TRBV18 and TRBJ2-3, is NAGVMQNPRHLVRRRGQEARLRCSPMKGHSHVYWYRQLPEEGLKFMVYLQKENIIDESGMPKERFSAEFPKEGPSILRIQQVVRGDSAAYFCASSPSRGRGDTQYFGPGTRLTVL.

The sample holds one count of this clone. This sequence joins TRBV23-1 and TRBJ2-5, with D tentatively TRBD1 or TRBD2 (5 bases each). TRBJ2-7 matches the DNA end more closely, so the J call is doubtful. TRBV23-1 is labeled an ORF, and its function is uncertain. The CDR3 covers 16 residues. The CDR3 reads CASSQSCEGSSYEQYF. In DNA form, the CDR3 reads TGCGCCAGCAGTCAATCGTGTGAGGGGAGCTCCTACGAGCAGTACTTC.

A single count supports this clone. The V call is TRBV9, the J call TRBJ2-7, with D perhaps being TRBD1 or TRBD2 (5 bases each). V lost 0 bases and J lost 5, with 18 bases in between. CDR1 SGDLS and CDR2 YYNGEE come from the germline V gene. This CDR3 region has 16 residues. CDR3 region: CASSVGGPSKFNEQYF. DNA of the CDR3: TGTGCCAGCAGCGTAGGGGGACCGTCGAAGTTCAACGAGCAGTACTTC.

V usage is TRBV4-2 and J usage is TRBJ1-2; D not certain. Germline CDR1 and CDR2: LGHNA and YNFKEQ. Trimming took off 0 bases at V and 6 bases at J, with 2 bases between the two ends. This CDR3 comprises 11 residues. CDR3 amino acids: CASSQEDGYTF. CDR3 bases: TGTGCCAGCAGCCAAGAGGATGGCTACACCTTC.

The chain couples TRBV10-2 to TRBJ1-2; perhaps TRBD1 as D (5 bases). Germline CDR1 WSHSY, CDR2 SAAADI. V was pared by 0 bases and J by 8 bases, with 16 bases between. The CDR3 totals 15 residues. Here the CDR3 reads CASSESPGPAEGYTF. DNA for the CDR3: TGCGCCAGCAGTGAGTCTCCGGGGCCCGCAGAAGGCTACACCTTC.

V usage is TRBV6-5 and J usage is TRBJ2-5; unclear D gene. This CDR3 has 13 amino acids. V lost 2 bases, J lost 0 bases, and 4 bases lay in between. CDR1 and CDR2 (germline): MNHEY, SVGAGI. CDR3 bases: TGTGCCAGCAGTTACGGGAACCAAGAGACCCAGTACTTC. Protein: CASSYGNQETQYF.

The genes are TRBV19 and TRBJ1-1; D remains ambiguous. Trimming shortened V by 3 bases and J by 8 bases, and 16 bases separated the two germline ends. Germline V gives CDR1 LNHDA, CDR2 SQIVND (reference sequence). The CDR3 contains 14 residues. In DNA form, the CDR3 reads TGTGCCAGTAGTATGCGGGGAGCCCTCCCCGAAGCTTTCTTT. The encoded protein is CASSMRGALPEAFF. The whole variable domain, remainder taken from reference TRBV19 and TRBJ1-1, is DGGITQSPKYLFRKEGQNVTLSCEQNLNHDAMYWYRQDPGQGLRLIYYSQIVNDFQKGDIAEGYSVSREKKESFPLTVTSAQKNPTAFYLCASSMRGALPEAFFGQGTRLTVV.

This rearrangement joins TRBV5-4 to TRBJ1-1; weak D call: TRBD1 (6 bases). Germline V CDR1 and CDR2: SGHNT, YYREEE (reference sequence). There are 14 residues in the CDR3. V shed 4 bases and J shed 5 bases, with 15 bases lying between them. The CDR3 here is CASSLTGAGTEAFF. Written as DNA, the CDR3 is TGTGCCAGCAGCCTTACGGGGGCGGGAACTGAAGCTTTCTTT.

DNA of the CDR3: TGTGCCAGCAGTTACCGGGACAGCTCCTACGAGCAGTACTTC. It yields the protein CASSYRDSSYEQYF. V is TRBV6-5 and J is TRBJ2-5; 7 bases match TRBD1. TRBJ2-7 matches the DNA end more closely, so the J call is doubtful. There are 14 residues in the CDR3. Germline CDR1 reads MNHEY; CDR2 reads SVGAGI.

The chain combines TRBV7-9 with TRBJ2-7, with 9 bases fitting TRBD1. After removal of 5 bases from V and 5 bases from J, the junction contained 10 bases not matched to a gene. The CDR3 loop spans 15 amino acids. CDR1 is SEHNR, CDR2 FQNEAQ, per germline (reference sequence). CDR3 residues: CASSLYRDREDEQYF. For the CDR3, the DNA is TGTGCCAGCAGCCTATACCGGGACAGGGAAGACGAGCAGTACTTC.

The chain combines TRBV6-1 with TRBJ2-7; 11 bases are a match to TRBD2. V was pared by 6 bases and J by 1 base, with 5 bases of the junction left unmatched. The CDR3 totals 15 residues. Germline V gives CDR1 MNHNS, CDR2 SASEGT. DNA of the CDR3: TGTGCCAGCAGCCTTAGCGGGAGGGGGTCCTACGAGCAGTACTTC. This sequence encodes CASSLSGRGSYEQYF.

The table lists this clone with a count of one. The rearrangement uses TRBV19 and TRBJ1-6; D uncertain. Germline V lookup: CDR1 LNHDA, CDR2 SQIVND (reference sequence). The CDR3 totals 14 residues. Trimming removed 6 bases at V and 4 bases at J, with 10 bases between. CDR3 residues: CASSQFIYNSPLHF. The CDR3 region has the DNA TGTGCCAGTAGCCAGTTCATTTATAATTCACCCCTCCACTTT.

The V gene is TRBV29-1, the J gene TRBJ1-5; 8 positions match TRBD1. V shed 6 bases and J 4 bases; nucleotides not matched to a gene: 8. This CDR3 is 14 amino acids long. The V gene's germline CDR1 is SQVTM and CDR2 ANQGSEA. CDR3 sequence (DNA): TGCAGCGTCGCGACCCAGGGGGCAAATCAGCCCCAGCATTTT. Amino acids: CSVATQGANQPQHF. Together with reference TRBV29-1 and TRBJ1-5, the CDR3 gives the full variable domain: SAVISQKPSRDICQRGTSLTIQCQVDSQVTMMFWYRQQPGQSLTLIATANQGSEATYESGFVIDKFPISRPNLTFSTLTVSNMSPEDSSIYLCSVATQGANQPQHFGDGTRLSIL.

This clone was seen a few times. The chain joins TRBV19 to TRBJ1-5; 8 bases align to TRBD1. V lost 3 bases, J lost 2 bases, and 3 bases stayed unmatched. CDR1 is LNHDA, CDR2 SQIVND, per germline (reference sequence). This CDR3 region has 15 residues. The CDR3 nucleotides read TGTGCCAGTAGTATGGCGGACAGGGGCAATCAGCCCCAGCATTTT. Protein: CASSMADRGNQPQHF.

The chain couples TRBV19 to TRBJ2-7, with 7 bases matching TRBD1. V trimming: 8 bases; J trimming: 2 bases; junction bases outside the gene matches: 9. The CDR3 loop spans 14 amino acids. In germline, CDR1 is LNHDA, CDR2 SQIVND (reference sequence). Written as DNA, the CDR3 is TGTGCCAGTGGACCGGGACAGACTCCCTACGAGCAGTACTTC. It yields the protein CASGPGQTPYEQYF. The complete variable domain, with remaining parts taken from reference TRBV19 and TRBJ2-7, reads DGGITQSPKYLFRKEGQNVTLSCEQNLNHDAMYWYRQDPGQGLRLIYYSQIVNDFQKGDIAEGYSVSREKKESFPLTVTSAQKNPTAFYLCASGPGQTPYEQYFGPGTRLTVT.

The CDR3 sequence: CASSQGTSTDTQYF. The CDR3 DNA reads TGCGCCAGCAGCCAAGGAACTAGCACAGATACGCAGTATTTT. The chain carries TRBV4-1 and TRBJ2-3; the D is unclear. Germline CDR1 and CDR2: MGHRA and YSYEKL. This CDR3 is 14 amino acids long. Trimming took 1 base from V and 0 from J, leaving 5 bases between them.

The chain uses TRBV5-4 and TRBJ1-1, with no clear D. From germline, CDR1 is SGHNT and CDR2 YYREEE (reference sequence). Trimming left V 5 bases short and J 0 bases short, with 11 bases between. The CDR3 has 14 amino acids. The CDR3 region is CASSRSSVNTEAFF. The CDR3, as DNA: TGTGCCAGCAGTCGTAGCAGCGTGAACACTGAAGCTTTCTTT.

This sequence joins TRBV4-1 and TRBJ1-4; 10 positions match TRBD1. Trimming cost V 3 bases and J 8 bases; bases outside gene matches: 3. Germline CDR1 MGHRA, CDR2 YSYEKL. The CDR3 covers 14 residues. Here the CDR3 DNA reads TGCGCCAGCAGCCAGGGACAGGGGCCCGAAAAACTGTTTTTT. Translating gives CASSQGQGPEKLFF.

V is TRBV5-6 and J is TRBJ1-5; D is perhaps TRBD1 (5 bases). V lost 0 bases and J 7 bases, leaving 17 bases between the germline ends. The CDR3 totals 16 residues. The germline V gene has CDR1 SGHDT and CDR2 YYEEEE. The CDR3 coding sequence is TGTGCCAGCAGCTTGGGATCGGGCGGGGCTTGGCAGCCCCAGCATTTT. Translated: CASSLGSGGAWQPQHF.

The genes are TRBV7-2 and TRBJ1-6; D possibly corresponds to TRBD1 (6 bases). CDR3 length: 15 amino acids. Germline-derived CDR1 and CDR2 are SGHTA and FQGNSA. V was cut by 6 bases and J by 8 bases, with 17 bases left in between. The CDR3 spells CASSRRQEVDSPLHF. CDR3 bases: TGTGCCAGCAGTCGAAGACAGGAAGTAGATTCACCCCTCCACTTT.

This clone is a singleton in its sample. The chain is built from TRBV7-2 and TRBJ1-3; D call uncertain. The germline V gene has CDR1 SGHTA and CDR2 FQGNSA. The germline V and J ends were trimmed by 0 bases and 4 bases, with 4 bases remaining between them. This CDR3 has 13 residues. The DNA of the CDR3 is TGTGCCAGCAGCTTAGCACGCGGAAACACCATATATTTT. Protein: CASSLARGNTIYF.

The CDR3 here is CSARLGLEQYF. In DNA form, the CDR3 reads TGCAGCGCCCGACTAGGGCTAGAGCAGTACTTC. J is TRBJ2-7 and V is TRBV29-1; the D gene is possibly TRBD2 (6 bases). V was clipped by 7 bases and J by 7 bases, with 14 bases between them. The CDR3 has 11 amino acids. Germline values: CDR1 SQVTM, CDR2 ANQGSEA.

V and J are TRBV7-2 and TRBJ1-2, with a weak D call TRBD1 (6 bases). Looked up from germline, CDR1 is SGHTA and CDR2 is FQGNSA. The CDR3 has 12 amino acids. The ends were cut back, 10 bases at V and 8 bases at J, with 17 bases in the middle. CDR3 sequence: CAIHKQGDGYTF. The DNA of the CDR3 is TGTGCCATCCACAAACAGGGAGACGGCTACACCTTC.

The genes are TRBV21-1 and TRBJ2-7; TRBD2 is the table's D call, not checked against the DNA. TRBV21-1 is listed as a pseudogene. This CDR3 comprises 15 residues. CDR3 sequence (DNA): TGTGCCAGCAGCAAAGAGGAGGGGACGAGCTACGAGCAGTACTTC. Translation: CASSKEEGTSYEQYF.

The CDR3 DNA follows: TGTGCCAGCAGCGCGTCAGGGGGCGGAGAGACCCAGTACTTC. It is translated as CASSASGGGETQYF. This sequence joins TRBV7-9 and TRBJ2-5; 8 nucleotides align to TRBD1. The CDR3 is 14 amino acids. V lost 5 bases and J lost 4; bases outside the gene matches: 6. Germline CDR1 and CDR2: SEHNR and FQNEAQ (reference sequence).